The 29 T cell receptor beta chains listed next were all sequenced from one sample in a study of T cell clonality in common variable immunodeficiency. Sequencing used immunoSEQ multiplex PCR; TCRdb keeps in-frame clones, though not all of them. The data show more than 55,000 clones, none appearing only once, with 0.7% to 0.95% held by the ten largest. Sequencing was performed on peripheral blood mononuclear cells. Every receptor here comes from a person aged 18 to 70 in good health.

This clone has at least ten counts. The sequence runs out 3 residues before the end of the CDR3; the remainder is reconstructed from the germline J gene. The V and J genes are TRBV19 and TRBJ1-6; 8 bases align to TRBD1. Unmatched junction bases numbered 4, after V lost 8 bases and J lost 7 bases. Germline V gives CDR1 LNHDA, CDR2 SQIVND (reference sequence). The CDR3 contains 13 residues. CDR3 sequence: CASSRQGNSPLHF. CDR3 bases read: TGTGCCAGTTCTAGACAGGGGAATTCACCC.

In the case of this clone: The read terminates 3 residues ahead of where the CDR3 ends, so the germline J gene completes it. The chain is built from TRBV30 and TRBJ2-4; D possibly corresponds to TRBD1 (5 bases). CDR1 and CDR2 from the germline V gene are GTSNPN and SVGIG (reference sequence). The CDR3 has 14 amino acids. CDR3 DNA (partial): TGTGCCTGGAGAGATCGTCAGGGCTGGGATGGT. Protein sequence: CAWRDRQGWDG. The CDR3 reads in full as CAWRDRQGWDGQYF. The variable domain in full, with the rest retrieved from reference TRBV30 and TRBJ2-4, is SQTIHQWPATLVQPVGSPLSLECTVEGTSNPNLYWYRQAAGRGLQLLFYSVGIGQISSEVPQNLSASRPQDRQFILSSKKLLLSDSGFYLCAWRDRQGWDGQYFGAGTRLSVL.

This clone was seen at least ten times. The read stops 3 residues short of the end of the CDR3; the missing end is completed from the germline J gene. This sequence joins TRBV7-9 and TRBJ1-1; D gene ambiguous. V was shortened by 6 bases and J by 1 base, with 6 bases between the two germline ends. The CDR3 extends over 12 amino acids. Germline values: CDR1 SEHNR, CDR2 FQNEAQ (reference sequence). The sequenced part of the CDR3 DNA is TGTGCCAGCAGTCATCAGAACACTGAA. Translated, it gives CASSHQNTE. The complete CDR3 protein is CASSHQNTEAFF.

At least ten counts were recorded for this clone. From the germline J gene comes the end of the CDR3, since the read stops 3 residues before it. The J gene is TRBJ1-3, the V gene TRBV7-9; tentative D call: TRBD1 (6 bases). Trimming stripped 4 bases from V and 1 base from J, with 11 bases between. The V gene's germline CDR1 is SEHNR and CDR2 FQNEAQ (reference sequence). CDR3 size: 15 residues. The CDR3 bases that were read are TGTGCCAGCAGCTACGGACAGCCATCTGGAAACACC. Amino acid sequence: CASSYGQPSGNT. The entire CDR3 protein is CASSYGQPSGNTIYF.

Worth noting for this clone: The read halts 3 residues ahead of the CDR3 end, with the missing end drawn from the germline J gene. This sequence joins TRBV19 and TRBJ2-2; 9 nucleotides agree with TRBD2. The CDR3 contains 15 residues. Germline V CDR1 and CDR2: LNHDA, SQIVND (reference sequence). Germline trimming cut 2 bases from V and 8 bases from J; bases unmatched to any gene: 6. The CDR3 sequence: CASSIIAGVEGELFF. CDR3 bases read: TGTGCCAGTAGTATAATAGCGGGAGTAGAGGGGGAG.

To note about this clone: The read ends 3 residues early relative to the CDR3; the germline J gene fills the gap. The chain recombines TRBV7-9 with TRBJ1-2; no clear D gene. This CDR3 region has 15 residues. Germline V gene data show CDR1 as SEHNR and CDR2 as FQNEAQ (reference sequence). CDR3 protein: CASSLTLAGKNDYTF. The sequenced CDR3 bases are TGTGCCAGCAGTCTAACTCTAGCGGGTAAAAATGAC.

This clone was observed at least ten times. The CDR3 loop reads CASSINQYSYNEQFF. Incomplete CDR3 DNA: TGTGCCAGTAGTATCAACCAGTATTCCTACAATGAG. The J gene is TRBJ2-1, the V gene TRBV19, with D unclear. The sequence runs out 3 residues before the end of the CDR3; the remainder is reconstructed from the germline J gene. Trimming took 3 bases from V and 1 from J, leaving 10 bases between them. Germline V gives CDR1 LNHDA, CDR2 SQIVND (reference sequence). The CDR3 length is 15 residues.

This clone was recorded at least ten times. The CDR3 extends 3 residues past the end of the read, so its final part is completed from the germline J gene. The chain recombines TRBV10-3 with TRBJ2-2; 8 bases align to TRBD1. Germline loops: CDR1 ENHRY, CDR2 SYGVKD. The length of the CDR3 is 14 residues. This CDR3 is CAISGTGGGEKLFF. Partial CDR3 DNA: TGTGCCATCAGTGGCACAGGGGGTGGTGAAAAG.

The sample holds many counts of this clone. The CDR3 goes on 3 residues after the read ends, and that part is filled in from the germline J gene. The chain carries TRBV5-6 and TRBJ1-1; no clear D. CDR3 size: 13 residues. From germline, CDR1 is SGHDT and CDR2 YYEEEE. V was trimmed by 1 base and J by 1 base, leaving 5 bases between them. The CDR3 here is CASSLYKNTEAFF. The DNA read from the CDR3 is TGTGCCAGCAGCTTGTATAAGAACACTGAA.

This clone appeared many times. Here the CDR3 reads CSARVGFGDPKRETQYF. The sequenced part of the CDR3 DNA is TGCAGTGCTAGAGTAGGGTTTGGAGATCCCAAGAGAGAGACC. The chain recombines TRBV20-1 with TRBJ2-5; D is ambiguous. The read comes to an end 3 residues before the CDR3 does, leaving the germline J gene to fill in the end. Germline V lookup: CDR1 DFQATT, CDR2 SNEGSKA (reference sequence). The CDR3 spans 17 residues. The V end was cut by 1 base, the J end by 4 bases, with 22 bases between.

This clone was seen many times. The read halts 3 residues ahead of the CDR3 end, with the missing end drawn from the germline J gene. The J gene is TRBJ2-7, the V gene TRBV5-4; a possible D gene is TRBD2 (6 bases). The germline gives CDR1 SGHNT, CDR2 YYREEE (reference sequence). This CDR3 comprises 14 residues. The V gene lost 0 bases and the J gene lost 3 bases, with 10 bases spanning the gap. CDR3 bases read: TGTGCCAGCAGCTTGGGGGACTCTTTCTACGAG. Protein: CASSLGDSFYE. The whole CDR3 region reads CASSLGDSFYEQYF. Full variable domain (outside the CDR3, taken from reference TRBV5-4 and TRBJ2-7): ETGVTQSPTHLIKTRGQQVTLRCSSQSGHNTVSWYQQALGQGPQFIFQYYREEENGRGNFPPRFSGLQFPNYSSELNVNALELDDSALYLCASSLGDSFYEQYFGPGTRLTVT.

This clone was detected ten times or more. The missing CDR3 end, 3 residues past where the read stops, is filled in from the germline J gene. V and J are TRBV19 and TRBJ1-5; D might be TRBD1 (6 bases). V shed 6 bases and J shed 5 bases, with 14 bases lying between them. Germline loops: CDR1 LNHDA, CDR2 SQIVND (reference sequence). The CDR3 length is 14 residues. Partial CDR3 DNA: TGTGCCAGTAGCCTAACAGGGCCTTATCAGCCC. Its translation: CASSLTGPYQP. The entire CDR3 protein reads CASSLTGPYQPQHF.

This clone was picked up many times. The missing CDR3 end, 3 residues past where the read stops, is filled in from the germline J gene. The chain couples TRBV7-2 to TRBJ1-6; TRBD1 matches 7 bases. V lost 0 bases, J lost 3 bases, and 5 bases stayed unmatched. CDR1 and CDR2 (germline): SGHTA, FQGNSA. The CDR3 covers 17 residues. The part of the CDR3 DNA that was read is TGTGCCAGCAGCTTAGCGATCGGGGACAGCTATAATTCACCC. It specifies CASSLAIGDSYNSP. The entire CDR3 protein reads CASSLAIGDSYNSPLHF.

This clone appeared a few times. CDR3 bases read: TGTGCCAGCAGTAAACCGGGACAGGAAGAGACG. It is translated as CASSKPGQEET. The entire CDR3 sequence reads CASSKPGQEETQYF. The rearrangement links TRBV7-7 to TRBJ2-3, with 8 bases matching TRBD1. The CDR3 end lies 3 residues beyond the end of the read and is filled in from the germline J gene. The CDR3 has 14 amino acids. Per the germline V gene, CDR1 is SSHAT and CDR2 is FNYEAQ (reference sequence).

This clone was counted ten times or more. The observed sequence ends 3 residues before the CDR3 terminus, with the missing tail filled in from the germline J gene. The J gene is TRBJ2-4, the V gene TRBV5-1; 7 nucleotides line up with TRBD2. The trim removed 0 bases at V and 1 base at J, leaving 7 bases unmatched. This CDR3 spans 17 amino acids. Germline lookup yields CDR1 SGHRS and CDR2 YFSETQ. Partial CDR3 DNA: TGCGCCAGCAGCTTGGCCCTAGCGGAGTCGGCCAAAAACATT. Its protein is CASSLALAESAKNI. The complete CDR3 reads CASSLALAESAKNIQYF.

This clone was detected many times. The read comes to an end 3 residues before the CDR3 does, leaving the germline J gene to fill in the end. This chain connects TRBV29-1 to TRBJ2-1; TRBD2 matches 11 bases. CDR1 SQVTM and CDR2 ANQGSEA come from the germline V gene. The CDR3 is 13 residues long. V gave up 5 bases and J gave up 9 bases; unmatched junction bases: 6. This chain's CDR3 is CSVFSGGAFEQFF. The part of the CDR3 DNA that was read is TGCAGCGTTTTTAGCGGGGGGGCTTTTGAG.

This clone was detected ten times or more. The read ends 3 residues shy of where the CDR3 ends; the end is completed using the germline J gene. The J gene is TRBJ2-3, the V gene TRBV20-1; D gene uncertain. The CDR3 contains 14 residues. In germline, CDR1 is DFQATT, CDR2 SNEGSKA (reference sequence). The covered CDR3 bases are TGCAGTGCCCCCTCACGAGACACCAATCAGCCG. It yields the protein CSAPSRDTNQP. The CDR3 as a whole reads CSAPSRDTNQPQYF.

Many counts were recorded for this clone. The CDR3 is cut off 3 residues early in the read; its end comes from the germline J gene. V usage is TRBV5-1 and J usage is TRBJ2-3; a possible D gene is TRBD1 (6 bases). Per germline, CDR1 SGHRS and CDR2 YFSETQ. CDR3 length equals 15 residues. The V end was cut by 0 bases, the J end by 2 bases, with 10 bases between. The sequenced CDR3 bases are TGCGCCAGCAGCTTGGCCATGGGGGCCACAGATACG. Protein sequence: CASSLAMGATDT. The complete CDR3 sequence is CASSLAMGATDTQYF.

This clone was counted at least ten times. The read ends 3 residues early relative to the CDR3; the germline J gene fills the gap. The chain couples TRBV20-1 to TRBJ1-6, with 7 bases fitting TRBD1. Germline V gene sequence: CDR1 DFQATT, CDR2 SNEGSKA (reference sequence). This CDR3 has 16 amino acids. The V segment lost 0 bases and the J segment 7 bases; nucleotides outside the gene matches: 9. The CDR3 sequence: CSARELRDSENSPLHF. The sequenced part of the CDR3 DNA is TGCAGTGCTAGAGAACTGCGGGACAGCGAAAATTCACCC.

This clone came up many times. The CDR3 DNA, read in part, is TGCAGTGCTAGAGACTCCGGACAGAACCAAGAGACC. Encoded protein: CSARDSGQNQET. The CDR3 reads in full as CSARDSGQNQETQYF. The J gene is TRBJ2-5, the V gene TRBV20-1; possibly TRBD1 for D (6 bases). The read is 3 residues too short to cover the CDR3 end, so that end is filled in from the germline J gene. Trimming stripped 0 bases from V and 0 bases from J, with 11 bases between. CDR1 is DFQATT, CDR2 SNEGSKA, per germline (reference sequence). CDR3 length: 15 residues.

This clone was detected many times. The read ends 3 residues before the CDR3 terminus; that terminus is restored from the germline J gene. The V gene is TRBV7-9, the J gene TRBJ1-2; possibly TRBD1 for D (6 bases). This CDR3 is built from 14 residues. Trimming pared 5 bases from V and 5 bases from J, leaving 15 bases between. Germline assignment: CDR1 SEHNR and CDR2 FQNEAQ (reference sequence). CDR3 bases read: TGTGCCAGCAGCCAGGGGTCAGGGCTATATGGC. Translated, it gives CASSQGSGLYG. The whole CDR3 sequence reads CASSQGSGLYGYTF.

This clone has just a few counts. The CDR3 end lies 3 residues beyond the end of the read and is filled in from the germline J gene. V is TRBV10-2 and J is TRBJ1-1; TRBD1 might be the D (6 bases). Germline V gene data show CDR1 as WSHSY and CDR2 as SAAADI. The CDR3 runs to 16 residues. The germline V and J ends were trimmed by 3 bases and 1 base, with 15 bases remaining between them. The DNA read from the CDR3 is TGCGCCAGCAGTGACCTATATACAGGGCCGAACACTGAA. It encodes CASSDLYTGPNTE. The CDR3, in full, reads CASSDLYTGPNTEAFF.

This clone was detected many times. CDR3 DNA, as far as it was read: TGTGCCAGCAGCTTAGCGCGGGCAGGCATTAATCAGCCC. Amino acids: CASSLARAGINQP. The entire CDR3 protein is CASSLARAGINQPQHF. The V gene is TRBV7-8, the J gene TRBJ1-5; unclear D gene. The read is 3 residues too short to cover the CDR3 end, so that end is filled in from the germline J gene. The CDR3 spans 16 residues. Trimming took 0 bases from V and 4 from J, leaving 13 bases between them. Germline V gives CDR1 SGHVS, CDR2 FQNEAQ.

This clone was seen more than once but under ten times. Sequencing ends 3 residues short of the CDR3 end; the germline J gene provides the rest. This rearrangement joins TRBV29-1 to TRBJ2-7; weak D call: TRBD2 (7 bases). V lost 3 bases, J lost 6 bases, and 12 bases lay in between. Looked up from germline, CDR1 is SQVTM and CDR2 is ANQGSEA. The CDR3 has 12 residues. The covered CDR3 bases are TGCAGCGTTGAGGCTGGGGGGGCCGAG. Translating it yields CSVEAGGAE. The whole CDR3 region reads CSVEAGGAEQYF.

The table lists this clone with many counts. The read gets to within 3 residues of the CDR3 end, and the germline J gene fills in the rest. The chain is built from TRBV18 and TRBJ1-2; 9 nucleotides match TRBD1. Germline V gene lookup returns CDR1 KGHSH and CDR2 LQKENI. After removal of 5 bases from V and 4 bases from J, the junction contained 5 bases not matched to a gene. The CDR3 has 14 amino acids. Incomplete CDR3 DNA: TGTGCCAGCTCAACACAGGGGGCTGGCTATGGC. Residues: CASSTQGAGYG. The whole CDR3 protein is CASSTQGAGYGYTF.

This clone showed up many times. One end of the junction does not line up with germline, which may come from a read error. The read falls 3 residues short of the CDR3 end, and the missing part is taken from the germline J gene. The V and J genes are TRBV4-2 and TRBJ2-3; D remains ambiguous. The germline gives CDR1 LGHNA, CDR2 YNFKEQ. CDR3 length: 12 residues. CDR3 DNA (partial): TGCGCCAGCAGCCAAGATAGAGATACG. Translating gives CASSQDRDT. The CDR3 reads in full as CASSQDRDTQYF.

On this clone: The read falls 3 residues short of the CDR3 end, and the missing part is taken from the germline J gene. The chain uses TRBV7-2 and TRBJ2-4, with 7 bases fitting TRBD1. The CDR3 contains 12 residues. Germline values: CDR1 SGHTA, CDR2 FQGNSA. The CDR3 sequence is CASSSDRDGQYF. Partial CDR3 DNA: TGTGCCAGCAGCTCAGACAGGGATGGT.

This clone was counted many times. The observed sequence ends 3 residues before the CDR3 terminus, with the missing tail filled in from the germline J gene. This chain joins TRBV5-1 and TRBJ2-1; no clear D gene. Germline-derived CDR1 and CDR2 are SGHRS and YFSETQ. V lost 3 bases and J lost 0, with 10 bases in between. This CDR3 region has 15 residues. The CDR3 loop is CASSSLTASYNEQFF. Incomplete CDR3 DNA: TGCGCCAGCAGCTCCCTCACAGCCTCCTACAATGAG.

This clone was recorded at least ten times. The CDR3 end falls 3 residues outside the read, so it is completed with the germline J gene. The chain carries TRBV30 and TRBJ2-7; D possibly corresponds to TRBD2 (6 bases). The germline V and J ends were trimmed by 2 bases and 5 bases, with 10 bases remaining between them. The CDR3 has 12 residues. Germline V gives CDR1 GTSNPN, CDR2 SVGIG (reference sequence). The CDR3 protein is CAWSPGGDEQYF. The DNA read from the CDR3 is TGTGCCTGGAGTCCCGGGGGAGACGAG.